The 9 T cell receptor beta chains in this list originate from one sample, sequenced in a study of identical twins. TCRdb independently ran MiXCR on the 5' RACE reads; one entry per CDR3 protein. There are about 810,000 distinct CDR3 sequences in the sample; 9% to 15% occur only once, and 1.5% to 2% lies in the top ten. The data were also submitted as part of a second study, on yellow fever vaccine responses in identical twins.

Material: PBMCs. The receptor set was obtained from a woman in her late teens or twenties in good health.

This clonotype was detected only a few times. This sequence joins TRBV9 and TRBJ2-1, with 7 bases identical to TRBD2. The CDR3 sequence is 16 residues long. CDR1 and CDR2 from the germline V gene are SGDLS and YYNGEE. The trim removed 2 bases at V and 5 bases at J, leaving 10 bases unmatched. CDR3 nucleotides: TGTGCCAGCAGCGTCGTCCCTAGCGGTGGAAACAATGAGCAGTTCTTC. It codes for CASSVVPSGGNNEQFF. The variable domain in full, completed from reference TRBV9 and TRBJ2-1, reads DSGVTQTPKHLITATGQRVTLRCSPRSGDLSVYWYQQSLDQGLQFLIQYYNGEERAKGNILERFSAQQFPDLHSELNLSSLELGDSALYFCASSVVPSGGNNEQFFGPGTRLTVL.

This rearrangement joins TRBV5-1 to TRBJ1-3, with D uncertain. CDR3 length equals 14 residues. The germline gives CDR1 SGHRS, CDR2 YFSETQ. V dropped 4 bases and J dropped 1 base, with 9 bases sitting between them. CDR3 residues: CASSRDLSGNTIYF. The CDR3 DNA is TGCGCCAGCAGCCGCGACTTATCTGGAAACACCATATATTTT. Combining the CDR3 with reference TRBV5-1 and TRBJ1-3 gives the whole variable domain KAGVTQTPRYLIKTRGQQVTLSCSPISGHRSVSWYQQTPGQGLQFLFEYFSETQRNKGNFPGRFSGRQFSNSRSEMNVSTLELGDSALYLCASSRDLSGNTIYFGEGSWLTVV.

This clonotype occurred many times. J is TRBJ2-5 and V is TRBV20-1; no definite D call. The CDR3 covers 13 residues. Trimming pared 4 bases from V and 3 bases from J, leaving 12 bases between. The germline V gene encodes CDR1 DFQATT and CDR2 SNEGSKA (reference sequence). The CDR3 bases are TGCAGTGCTACACTGGGGTCCAAAGAGACCCAGTACTTC. Translation: CSATLGSKETQYF.

The chain is built from TRBV12-3 or TRBV12-4 and TRBJ1-2, with D possibly matching TRBD1 (6 bases). The length of the CDR3 is 13 residues. V was cut by 7 bases and J by 8 bases, with 17 bases left in between. The CDR3 here is CASTQGPKGGYTF. In DNA form, the CDR3 reads TGTGCCAGCACTCAGGGGCCGAAGGGGGGCTACACCTTC.

The rearrangement uses TRBV4-1 and TRBJ2-7; TRBD2 agrees at 8 bases. Germline trimming cut 3 bases from V and 2 bases from J; bases unmatched to any gene: 3. In germline, CDR1 is MGHRA, CDR2 YSYEKL. This CDR3 comprises 14 residues. The CDR3: CASSHGGGTYEQYF. The CDR3 DNA is TGCGCCAGCAGCCACGGGGGGGGCACCTACGAGCAGTACTTC.

This clonotype appeared many times. The genes are TRBV12-3 or TRBV12-4 and TRBJ2-1, with TRBD1 matching 7 bases. The CDR3 is 16 amino acids. Trimming cost V 6 bases and J 0 bases; bases outside gene matches: 8. The CDR3 DNA follows: TGTGCCAGCAGACCACAGGGGTTAAGCTCCTACAATGAGCAGTTCTTC. Translation gives CASRPQGLSSYNEQFF.

For this clonotype: Given a much more abundant clone one base away, this may be a read error. The chain has TRBV24-1 and TRBJ2-1; a possible D gene is TRBD1 (6 bases). Germline V gives CDR1 KGHDR, CDR2 SFDVKD. This CDR3 is built from 14 residues. CDR3 sequence (DNA): TGTGTCACCAGTGAAATGGGGGCGGACAATGAGCAGTTCTTC. This encodes CVTSEMGADNEQFF.

The rearrangement joins TRBV12-3 or TRBV12-4 to TRBJ2-7; TRBD1 is a possible D gene (6 bases). With 8 bases removed from V and 3 bases from J, the gap between germline ends came to 8 bases. The CDR3 contains 11 residues. CDR3 coding DNA: TGTGCCAGCGGACAGATCTACGAGCAGTACTTC. Translation: CASGQIYEQYF.

This clonotype was seen repeatedly, ten times or more. The J gene is TRBJ2-1, the V gene TRBV12-3 or TRBV12-4, with D possibly being TRBD2 (6 bases). V lost 7 bases and J lost 4, with 14 bases in between. The CDR3 length is 14 residues. CDR3 sequence (DNA): TGTGCCAGCACCGGGCTAGCGCTTTACAATGAGCAGTTCTTC. Protein: CASTGLALYNEQFF.